The clone carrying this T cell receptor (beta chain) has only a few counts. This record comes from a study of cytomegalovirus exposure and HLA in healthy donors. The PCR employed 60 Vbeta primers together with 13 Jbeta primers. The method was immunoSEQ multiplex PCR; TCRdb's version includes in-frame clones alone and lacks a portion of them. In the table there are approximately 180,000 clones, approximately 80% of which are singletons. This CDR3 has 14 amino acids. Losses at the gene ends were 7 bases for V and 15 bases for J; bases not matched to a gene: 11. The germline V gene encodes CDR1 SGHRS and CDR2 YFSETQ.

Sequenced material: PBMCs. This chain connects TRBV5-1 to TRBJ2-2; 14 positions match TRBD2. The TCR was taken from a woman in her 30s in good health and CMV-seronegative. CDR3 nucleotide sequence: TGCGCCAGCCTATCCGGGACTAGCGGGGGAAGGTTGTTTTTT. Translated: CASLSGTSGGRLFF.